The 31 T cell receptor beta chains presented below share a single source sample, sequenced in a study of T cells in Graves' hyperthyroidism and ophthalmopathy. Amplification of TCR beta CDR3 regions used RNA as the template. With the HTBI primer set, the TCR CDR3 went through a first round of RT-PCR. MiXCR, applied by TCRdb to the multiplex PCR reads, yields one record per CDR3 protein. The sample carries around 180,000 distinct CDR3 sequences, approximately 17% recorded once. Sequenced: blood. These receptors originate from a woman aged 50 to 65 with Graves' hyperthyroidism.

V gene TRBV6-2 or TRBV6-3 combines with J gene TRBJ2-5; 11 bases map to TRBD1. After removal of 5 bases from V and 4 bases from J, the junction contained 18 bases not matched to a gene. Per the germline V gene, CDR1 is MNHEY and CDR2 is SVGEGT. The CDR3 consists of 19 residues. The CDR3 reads CASSGQHDRDRGYRETQYF. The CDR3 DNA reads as TGTGCCAGCAGTGGCCAACACGACCGGGACAGGGGGTATCGAGAGACCCAGTACTTC.

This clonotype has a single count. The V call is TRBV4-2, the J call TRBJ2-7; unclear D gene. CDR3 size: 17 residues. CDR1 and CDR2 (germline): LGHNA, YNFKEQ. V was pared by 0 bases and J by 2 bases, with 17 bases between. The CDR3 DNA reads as TGTGCCAGCAGCCAAGATGTTGAGTCAGTCGAGCCCTACGAGCAGTACTTC. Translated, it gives CASSQDVESVEPYEQYF.

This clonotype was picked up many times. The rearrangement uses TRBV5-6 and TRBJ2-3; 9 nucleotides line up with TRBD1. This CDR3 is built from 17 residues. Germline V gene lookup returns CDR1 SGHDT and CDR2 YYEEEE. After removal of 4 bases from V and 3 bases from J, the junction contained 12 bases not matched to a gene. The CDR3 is CASSPQGRDRVTDTQYF. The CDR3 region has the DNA TGTGCCAGCAGCCCACAAGGCCGGGACAGGGTTACAGATACGCAGTATTTT.

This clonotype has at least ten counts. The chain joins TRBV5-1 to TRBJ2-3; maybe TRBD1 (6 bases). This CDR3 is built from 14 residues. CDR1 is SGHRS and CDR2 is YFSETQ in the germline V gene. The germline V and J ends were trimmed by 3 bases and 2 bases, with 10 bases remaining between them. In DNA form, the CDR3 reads TGCGCCAGCAGCTGGACAGCAGTCACAGATACGCAGTATTTT. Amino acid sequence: CASSWTAVTDTQYF.

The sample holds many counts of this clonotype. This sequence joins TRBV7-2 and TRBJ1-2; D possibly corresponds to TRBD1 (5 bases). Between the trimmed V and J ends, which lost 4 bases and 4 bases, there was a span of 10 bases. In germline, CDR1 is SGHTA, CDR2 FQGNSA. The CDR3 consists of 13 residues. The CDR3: CASSSGGGYGYTF. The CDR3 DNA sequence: TGTGCCAGCAGCTCCGGGGGGGGCTATGGCTACACCTTC.

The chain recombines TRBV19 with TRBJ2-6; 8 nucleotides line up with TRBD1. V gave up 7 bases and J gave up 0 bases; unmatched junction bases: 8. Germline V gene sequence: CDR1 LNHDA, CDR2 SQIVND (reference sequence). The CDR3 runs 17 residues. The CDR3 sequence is CASMLRTGNSGANVLTF. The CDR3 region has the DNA TGTGCCAGTATGCTGAGGACAGGGAACTCTGGGGCCAACGTCCTGACTTTC.

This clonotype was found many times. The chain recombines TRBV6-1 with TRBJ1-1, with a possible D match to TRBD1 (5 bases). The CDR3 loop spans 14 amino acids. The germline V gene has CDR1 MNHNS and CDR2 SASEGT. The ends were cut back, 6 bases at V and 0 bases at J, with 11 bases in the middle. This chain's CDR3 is CASSLTDMNTEAFF. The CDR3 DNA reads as TGTGCCAGCAGCCTGACAGATATGAACACTGAAGCTTTCTTT.

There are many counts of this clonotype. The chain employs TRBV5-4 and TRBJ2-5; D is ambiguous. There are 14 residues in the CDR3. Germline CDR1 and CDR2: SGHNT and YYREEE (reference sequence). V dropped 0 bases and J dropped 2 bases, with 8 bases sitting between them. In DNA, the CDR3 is TGTGCCAGCAGCTTGGGACATATGCAAGAGACCCAGTACTTC. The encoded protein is CASSLGHMQETQYF.

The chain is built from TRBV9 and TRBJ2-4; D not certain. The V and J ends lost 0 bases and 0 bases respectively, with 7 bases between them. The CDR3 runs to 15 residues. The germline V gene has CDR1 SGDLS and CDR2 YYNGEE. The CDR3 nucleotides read TGTGCCAGCAGCGTAGATCCAGCAGCCAAAAACATTCAGTACTTC. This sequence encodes CASSVDPAAKNIQYF.

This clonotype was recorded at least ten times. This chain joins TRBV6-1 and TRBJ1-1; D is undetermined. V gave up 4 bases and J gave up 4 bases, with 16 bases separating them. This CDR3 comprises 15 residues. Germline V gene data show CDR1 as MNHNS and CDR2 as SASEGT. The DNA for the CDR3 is TGTGCCAGCAGTGGTCAAGGACCCATGGGCACTGAAGCTTTCTTT. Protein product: CASSGQGPMGTEAFF.

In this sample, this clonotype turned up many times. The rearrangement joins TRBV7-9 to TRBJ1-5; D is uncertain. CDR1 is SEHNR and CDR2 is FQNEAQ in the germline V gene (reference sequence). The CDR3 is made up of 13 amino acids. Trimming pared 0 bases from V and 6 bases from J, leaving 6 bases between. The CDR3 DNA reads TGTGCCAGCAGCTTAGCGGTTTCTCAGCCCCAGCATTTT. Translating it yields CASSLAVSQPQHF.

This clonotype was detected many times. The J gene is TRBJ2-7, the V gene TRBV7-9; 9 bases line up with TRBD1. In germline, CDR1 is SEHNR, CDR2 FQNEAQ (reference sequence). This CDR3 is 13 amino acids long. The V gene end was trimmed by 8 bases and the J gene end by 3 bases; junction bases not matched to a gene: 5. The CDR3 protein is CASLGTGNYEQYF. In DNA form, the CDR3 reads TGTGCCAGCTTGGGGACAGGGAACTACGAGCAGTACTTC.

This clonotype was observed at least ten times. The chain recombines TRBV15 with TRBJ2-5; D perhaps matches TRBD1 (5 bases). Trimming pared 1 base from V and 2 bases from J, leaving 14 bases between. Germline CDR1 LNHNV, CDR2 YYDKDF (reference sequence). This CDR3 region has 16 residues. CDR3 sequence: CATSRGSQGDQETQYF. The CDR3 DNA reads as TGTGCCACCAGCAGAGGATCTCAGGGTGATCAAGAGACCCAGTACTTC. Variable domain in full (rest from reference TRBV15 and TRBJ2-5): DAMVIQNPRYQVTQFGKPVTLSCSQTLNHNVMYWYQQKSSQAPKLLFHYYDKDFNNEADTPDNFQSRRPNTSFCFLDIRSPGLGDTAMYLCATSRGSQGDQETQYFGPGTRLLVL.

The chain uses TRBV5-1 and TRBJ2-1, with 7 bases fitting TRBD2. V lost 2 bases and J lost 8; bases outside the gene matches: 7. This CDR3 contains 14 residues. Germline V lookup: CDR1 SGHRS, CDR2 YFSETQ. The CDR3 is CASSFEGRGDEQFF. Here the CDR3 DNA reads TGCGCCAGCAGCTTCGAAGGCCGGGGGGATGAGCAGTTCTTC.

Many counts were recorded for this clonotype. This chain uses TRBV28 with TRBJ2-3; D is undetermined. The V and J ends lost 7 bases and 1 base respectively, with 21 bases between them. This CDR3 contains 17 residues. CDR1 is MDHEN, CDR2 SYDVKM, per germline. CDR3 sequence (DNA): TGTGCCAGCAACCCTACTGACCAGGAGATACGCACAGATACGCAGTATTTT. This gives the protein CASNPTDQEIRTDTQYF.

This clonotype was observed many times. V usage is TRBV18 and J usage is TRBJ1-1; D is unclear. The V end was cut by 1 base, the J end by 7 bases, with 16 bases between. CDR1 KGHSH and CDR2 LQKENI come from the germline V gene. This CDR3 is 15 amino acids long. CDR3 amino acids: CASSPRLVEYGEAFF. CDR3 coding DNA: TGTGCCAGCTCACCACGTTTGGTAGAGTACGGTGAAGCTTTCTTT.

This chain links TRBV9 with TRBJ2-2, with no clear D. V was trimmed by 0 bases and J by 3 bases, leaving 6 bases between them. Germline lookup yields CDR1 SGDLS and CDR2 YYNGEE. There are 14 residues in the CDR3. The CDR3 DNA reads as TGTGCCAGCAGCGTAGACAGTCACACCGGGGAGCTGTTTTTT. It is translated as CASSVDSHTGELFF. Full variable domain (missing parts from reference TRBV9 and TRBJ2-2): DSGVTQTPKHLITATGQRVTLRCSPRSGDLSVYWYQQSLDQGLQFLIQYYNGEERAKGNILERFSAQQFPDLHSELNLSSLELGDSALYFCASSVDSHTGELFFGEGSRLTVL.

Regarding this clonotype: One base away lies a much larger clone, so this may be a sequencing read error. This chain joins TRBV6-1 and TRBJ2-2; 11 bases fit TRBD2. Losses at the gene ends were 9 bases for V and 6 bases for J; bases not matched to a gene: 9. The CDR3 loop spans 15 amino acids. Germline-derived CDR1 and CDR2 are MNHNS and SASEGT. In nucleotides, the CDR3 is TGTGCCAGTAGGAGACTAGCGGGGTTCGCCGGGGAGCTGTTTTTT. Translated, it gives CASRRLAGFAGELFF.

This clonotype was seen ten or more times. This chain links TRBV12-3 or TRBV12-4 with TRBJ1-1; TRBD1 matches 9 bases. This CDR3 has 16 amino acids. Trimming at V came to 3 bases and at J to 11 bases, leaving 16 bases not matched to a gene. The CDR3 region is CASSLGVGGQGLTAFF. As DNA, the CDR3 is TGTGCCAGCAGTTTGGGGGTGGGGGGACAGGGCCTGACGGCTTTCTTT.

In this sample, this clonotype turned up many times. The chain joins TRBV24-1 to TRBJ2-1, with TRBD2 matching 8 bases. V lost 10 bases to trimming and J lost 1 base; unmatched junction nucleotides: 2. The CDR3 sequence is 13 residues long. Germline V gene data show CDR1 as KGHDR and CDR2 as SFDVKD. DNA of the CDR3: TGTGCCACTAGCGGGGTTTCCTACAATGAGCAGTTCTTC. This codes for CATSGVSYNEQFF.

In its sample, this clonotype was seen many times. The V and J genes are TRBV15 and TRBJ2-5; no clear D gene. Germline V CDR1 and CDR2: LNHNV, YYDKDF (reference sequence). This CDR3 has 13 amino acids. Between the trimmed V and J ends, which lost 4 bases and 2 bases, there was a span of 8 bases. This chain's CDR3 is CATSNPRQETQYF. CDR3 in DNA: TGTGCCACCAGCAATCCTCGGCAAGAGACCCAGTACTTC.

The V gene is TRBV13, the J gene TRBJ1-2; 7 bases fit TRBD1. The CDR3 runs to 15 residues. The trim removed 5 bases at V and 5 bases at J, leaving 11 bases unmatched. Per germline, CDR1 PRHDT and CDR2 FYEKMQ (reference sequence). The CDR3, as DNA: TGTGCCAGCAGCATCGACAGGGATCCCTCATATGGCTACACCTTC. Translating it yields CASSIDRDPSYGYTF.

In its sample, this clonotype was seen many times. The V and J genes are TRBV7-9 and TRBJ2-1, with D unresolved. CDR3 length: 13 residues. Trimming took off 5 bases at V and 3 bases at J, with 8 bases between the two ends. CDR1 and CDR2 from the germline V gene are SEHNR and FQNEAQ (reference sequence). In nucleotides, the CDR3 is TGTGCCAGCAGCCGAGGTGGCTACAATGAGCAGTTCTTC. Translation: CASSRGGYNEQFF.

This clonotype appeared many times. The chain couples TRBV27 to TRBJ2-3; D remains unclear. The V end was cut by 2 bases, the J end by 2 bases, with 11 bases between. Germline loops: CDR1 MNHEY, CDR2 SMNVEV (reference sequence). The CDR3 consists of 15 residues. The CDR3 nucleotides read TGTGCCAGCAGTTTAAGACACGGGCCCACAGATACGCAGTATTTT. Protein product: CASSLRHGPTDTQYF.

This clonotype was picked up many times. The CDR3 DNA follows: TGTGCCAGCAGTCCCGACAGGGGGATTAGCTCCTACGAGCAGTACTTC. Its protein product is CASSPDRGISSYEQYF. The gene calls are TRBV6-1 and TRBJ2-7, with TRBD1 identical over 9 bases. CDR1 is MNHNS, CDR2 SASEGT, per germline. The V gene end was trimmed by 5 bases and the J gene end by 0 bases; junction bases not matched to a gene: 8. The CDR3 consists of 16 residues.

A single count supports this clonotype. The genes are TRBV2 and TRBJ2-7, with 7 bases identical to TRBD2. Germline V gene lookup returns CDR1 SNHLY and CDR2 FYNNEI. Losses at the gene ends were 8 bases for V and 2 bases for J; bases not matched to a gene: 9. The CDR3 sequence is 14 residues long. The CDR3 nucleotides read TGTGCCAGCCAACAACTAGCGCATACCTACGAGCAGTACTTC. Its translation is CASQQLAHTYEQYF.

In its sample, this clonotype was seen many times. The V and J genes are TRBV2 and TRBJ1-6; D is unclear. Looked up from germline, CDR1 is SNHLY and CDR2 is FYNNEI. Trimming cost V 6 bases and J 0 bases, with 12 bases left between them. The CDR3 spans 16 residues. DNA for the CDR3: TGTGCCAGCAGAGGCTCACAGAGCTCCTATAATTCACCCCTCCACTTT. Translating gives CASRGSQSSYNSPLHF.

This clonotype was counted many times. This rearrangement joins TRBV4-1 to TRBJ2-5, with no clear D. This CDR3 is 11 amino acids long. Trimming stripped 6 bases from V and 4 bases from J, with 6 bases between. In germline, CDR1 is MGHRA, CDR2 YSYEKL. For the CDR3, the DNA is TGCGCCAGCAGGCTCGGAGAGACCCAGTACTTC. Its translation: CASRLGETQYF.

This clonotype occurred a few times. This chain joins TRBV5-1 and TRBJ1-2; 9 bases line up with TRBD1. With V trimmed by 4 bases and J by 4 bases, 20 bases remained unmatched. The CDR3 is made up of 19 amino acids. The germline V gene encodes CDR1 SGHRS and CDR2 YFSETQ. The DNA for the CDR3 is TGCGCCAGCAGCCCGTGGGGCCCGACAGGGGGTGGATCTTTCTATGGCTACACCTTC. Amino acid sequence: CASSPWGPTGGGSFYGYTF. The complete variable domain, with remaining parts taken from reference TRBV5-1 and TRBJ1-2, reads KAGVTQTPRYLIKTRGQQVTLSCSPISGHRSVSWYQQTPGQGLQFLFEYFSETQRNKGNFPGRFSGRQFSNSRSEMNVSTLELGDSALYLCASSPWGPTGGGSFYGYTFGSGTRLTVV.

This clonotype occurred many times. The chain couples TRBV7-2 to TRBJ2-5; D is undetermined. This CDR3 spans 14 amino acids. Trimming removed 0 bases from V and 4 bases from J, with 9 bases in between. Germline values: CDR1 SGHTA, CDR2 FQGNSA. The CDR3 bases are TGTGCCAGCAGCTTAGCAGGGCTGGCAGAGACCCAGTACTTC. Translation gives CASSLAGLAETQYF.

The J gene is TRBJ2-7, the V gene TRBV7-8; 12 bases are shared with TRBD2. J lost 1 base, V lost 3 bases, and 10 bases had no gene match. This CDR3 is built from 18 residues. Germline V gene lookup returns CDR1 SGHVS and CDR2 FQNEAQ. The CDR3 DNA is TGTGCCAGCAGCTTCGACCGGCTTGGACTAGCGGGATCCTACGAGCAGTACTTC. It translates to CASSFDRLGLAGSYEQYF. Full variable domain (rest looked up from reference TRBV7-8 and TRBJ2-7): GAGVSQSPRYKVAKRGQDVALRCDPISGHVSLFWYQQALGQGPEFLTYFQNEAQLDKSGLPSDRFFAERPEGSVSTLKIQRTQQEDSAVYLCASSFDRLGLAGSYEQYFGPGTRLTVT.